These T cell receptor beta chains were read from a single sample in a study of T cells in Graves' hyperthyroidism and ophthalmopathy. TCRdb used MiXCR to reprocess the multiplex PCR reads, holding one entry per CDR3 protein. The table has about 590,000 distinct CDR3 sequences, approximately 15% seen once; the top ten hold about 6.6%. Source material: blood. These receptors were obtained from a woman aged 18-29 years with Graves' ophthalmopathy. CDR3s include the opening cysteine and the closing phenylalanine or tryptophan. D genes are given only for firm matches. Clone size is shown for a subset of rows, as once, few, many or a class of expanded clone.

>.|many|TRBJ2-5|TRBV9
TGTGCCAGCAGCGCCCGGGGGACTTACCCAGAGACCCAGTACTTC
CASSARGTYPETQYF
>.|.|TRBJ1-1|TRBV6-2/TRBV6-3
TGTGCCAGCAGTTACTCCTCCGGGGCGGCCACTGAAGCTTTCTTT
CASSYSSGAATEAFF
>TRBD2|many|TRBJ2-1|TRBV7-9
TGTGCCAGCAGCCCCCAGGCGGGAGGGATGGGCAATGAGCAGTTCTTC
CASSPQAGGMGNEQFF
>.|many|TRBJ1-4|TRBV3-1
TGTGCCAGCAGCCTCCAGGAAAAACTGTTTTTT
CASSLQEKLFF
>.|.|TRBJ2-7|TRBV28
TGTGCCAGCAGTGAACACGGCATTGGCTACGAGCAGTACTTC
CASSEHGIGYEQYF
>TRBD1|many|TRBJ1-2|TRBV20-1
TGCAGTGCTAGACAGGGGGACTACACCTTC
CSARQGDYTF
>.|many|TRBJ1-1|TRBV29-1
TGCAGCGTAAGACCGATACTGAACACTGAAGCTTTCTTT
CSVRPILNTEAFF
>.|few|TRBJ1-4|TRBV9
TGTGCCAGCAGCGTAGGGGGGGTTCAGAATGAAAAACTGTTTTTT
CASSVGGVQNEKLFF
>.|.|TRBJ1-2|TRBV6-1
TGTGCCAGCAGTGAAGTTGGGGCCTCGGGAGGCTACACCTTC
CASSEVGASGGYTF
>.|few|TRBJ1-1|TRBV24-1
TGTGCCACCAGTGTGAGCGGCAAGAACACTGAAGCTTTCTTT
CATSVSGKNTEAFF
>TRBD2|.|TRBJ2-1|TRBV6-2/TRBV6-3
TGTGCCAGCAGCCAAAACCCCGCGGGAGATTTTTACAATGAGCAGTTCTTC
CASSQNPAGDFYNEQFF
>.|.|TRBJ2-7|TRBV29-1
TGCAGCGTTGTATATTCGAACACTAAGGGCGTCAACGAGCAGTACTTC
CSVVYSNTKGVNEQYF
>TRBD2|.|TRBJ2-1|TRBV5-5
TGTGCCAGCAGCACCGGGGGGGGTCATAATGAGCAGTTCTTC
CASSTGGGHNEQFF
>.|few|TRBJ1-2|TRBV5-5
TGTGCCAGCAGCTTGGCCCCGGGCCCCTATGGCTACACCTTC
CASSLAPGPYGYTF
>.|many|TRBJ2-7|TRBV28
TGTGCCAGCAGTTTAATAAGCGGCAGAAACTACGAGCAGTACTTC
CASSLISGRNYEQYF
>TRBD1|.|TRBJ1-2|TRBV4-1
TGCGCCAGCAGCCTTAGGACAGGGGGACCCAACTATGGCTACACCTTC
CASSLRTGGPNYGYTF
>.|many|TRBJ2-5|TRBV6-1
TGTGCCAGTCTACATATCCCCCGACAAGAGACCCAGTACTTC
CASLHIPRQETQYF
>.|.|TRBJ1-5|TRBV10-1
TGCGCCACAGATTCCCAGGGGAGGGGTGGTCAGCCCCAGCATTTT
CATDSQGRGGQPQHF
>.|many|TRBJ2-2|TRBV7-2
TGTGCCAGCACCCTGGGACGGGCCCCTATCGGGGCCGGGGAGCTGTTTTTT
CASTLGRAPIGAGELFF
>TRBD1|few|TRBJ1-2|TRBV7-9
TGTGCCAGCAGCTTAACCTCAGGGGGACACGCTAACTATGGCTACACCTTC
CASSLTSGGHANYGYTF
>.|many|TRBJ1-2|TRBV20-1
TGCAGTGCTAACTATAGAGCTAACTATGGCTACACCTTC
CSANYRANYGYTF
>TRBD1|.|TRBJ1-5|TRBV19
TGTGCCAGTAGCGACAGGGATGATAGCAATCAGCCCCAGCATTTT
CASSDRDDSNQPQHF
>TRBD1|.|TRBJ2-5|TRBV25-1
TGTGCCAGCAGTGAATATACACAGGGGCAGGGAGAGACCCAGTACTTC
CASSEYTQGQGETQYF
>.|many|TRBJ1-5|TRBV30
TGTGCCTGGAGAGGGATAGGAATGAATCAGCCCCAGCATTTT
CAWRGIGMNQPQHF
>TRBD2|.|TRBJ2-7|TRBV5-6
TGTGCCAGCAGCTTTCTAAGCGGGAGCATCGACGAGCAGTACTTC
CASSFLSGSIDEQYF
>TRBD2|many|TRBJ2-1|TRBV28
TGTGCCAGCAGTTTACAGCTAGCGGGGGCAAATGAGCAGTTCTTC
CASSLQLAGANEQFF
>TRBD2|many|TRBJ2-3|TRBV7-2
TGTGCCAGCAGCTTCGGACTAGCGGGAGGAACAGATACGCAGTATTTT
CASSFGLAGGTDTQYF
>TRBD1|.|TRBJ2-2|TRBV2
TGTGCCAGCGGGACAGGGGTTAACACCGGGGAGCTGTTTTTT
CASGTGVNTGELFF
>.|many|TRBJ1-6|TRBV27
TGTGCCAGCAGTCTAGGGGGGGGTAATTCACCCCTCCACTTT
CASSLGGGNSPLHF
>TRBD1|many|TRBJ2-7|TRBV27
TGTGCCAGCAGTCCCAGACCGACAGGGGGCTACGAGCAGTACTTC
CASSPRPTGGYEQYF
>.|many|TRBJ2-5|TRBV28
TGTGCCACCTCCACCAGGGAAGCTCAAGAGACCCAGTACTTC
CATSTREAQETQYF
>.|many|TRBJ1-2|TRBV28
TGTGCCAGCAGCGATCCCAGTCGCTATGGCTACACCTTC
CASSDPSRYGYTF
>.|.|TRBJ1-2|TRBV12-3/TRBV12-4
TGTGCCAGCAGTTCTTCTCAGGGCCCCCGTGGCTACACCTTC
CASSSSQGPRGYTF
>TRBD2|many|TRBJ2-3|TRBV4-2
TGTGCCAGCAGCCAAGCAAGCGGGAGGATTACAGATACGCAGTATTTT
CASSQASGRITDTQYF
>TRBD1|many|TRBJ2-7|TRBV6-2/TRBV6-3
TGTGCCAGCAAAGAGGACAGGGGGCTTGAGCAGTACTTC
CASKEDRGLEQYF
>.|many|TRBJ2-1|TRBV20-1
TGCAGTGCTAGAGATCCGAGGGTGATAGACCCTTTGGGTCATGAGCAGTTCTTC
CSARDPRVIDPLGHEQFF
>.|.|TRBJ1-1|TRBV6-1
TGTGCCAGCAGTTCCCCCGGGACTAAAGCTTTCTTT
CASSSPGTKAFF
>TRBD2|many|TRBJ2-1|TRBV27
TGTGCCAGCAGCGCCCTAACCTGGTGGAAGGGAGGGACGACCTACAATGAGCAGTTCTTC
CASSALTWWKGGTTYNEQFF
>TRBD1|few|TRBJ2-6|TRBV13
TGTGCCAGCAGACAAACAGGGGTGGGGGCCAACGTCCTGACTTTC
CASRQTGVGANVLTF
>.|many|TRBJ1-1|TRBV30
TGTGCCTGGAGGCCCGGCACTGAAGCTTTCTTT
CAWRPGTEAFF
>.|.|TRBJ1-5|TRBV18
TGTGCCAGCTCACCACGATCGGGGAATAGCAATCAGCCCCAGCATTTT
CASSPRSGNSNQPQHF
>.|.|TRBJ2-7|TRBV7-2
TGTGCCAGCAGCTTAGTTGGGCCCCCCCTTACTTACGAGCAGTACTTC
CASSLVGPPLTYEQYF
>TRBD1|.|TRBJ2-7|TRBV6-2/TRBV6-3
TGTGCCAGCAGTCGGGCCGGGACAGGGGGTATATACGAGCAGTACTTC
CASSRAGTGGIYEQYF
>.|.|TRBJ1-2|TRBV3-1
TGTGCCAGCAGCCAAGTTGGGGGGACCTACTATGGCTACACCTTC
CASSQVGGTYYGYTF
>.|many|TRBJ2-1|TRBV3-1
TGTGCCAGCAGCCAAGATACGGGGAGGGAGCAGTTCTTC
CASSQDTGREQFF
>.|.|TRBJ1-5|TRBV20-1
TGCAGTGCTAGGGTTTCATCAAACTCCATCTCCAATCAGCCCCAGCATTTT
CSARVSSNSISNQPQHF
>.|many|TRBJ2-1|TRBV7-9
TGTGCCAGCAGCTTCGCTGGGACATCGGGTGAGCAGTTCTTC
CASSFAGTSGEQFF
>.|many|TRBJ1-2|TRBV11-2
TGTGCCAGCAGCTCCTATAGGGGCAGGGGCCCCCTCGACACCTTC
CASSSYRGRGPLDTF
>TRBD2|many|TRBJ2-7|TRBV10-3
TGTGCCATCAGTGCGGCAAAAACAGCGGGGGGGGGATACGAGCAGTACTTC
CAISAAKTAGGGYEQYF